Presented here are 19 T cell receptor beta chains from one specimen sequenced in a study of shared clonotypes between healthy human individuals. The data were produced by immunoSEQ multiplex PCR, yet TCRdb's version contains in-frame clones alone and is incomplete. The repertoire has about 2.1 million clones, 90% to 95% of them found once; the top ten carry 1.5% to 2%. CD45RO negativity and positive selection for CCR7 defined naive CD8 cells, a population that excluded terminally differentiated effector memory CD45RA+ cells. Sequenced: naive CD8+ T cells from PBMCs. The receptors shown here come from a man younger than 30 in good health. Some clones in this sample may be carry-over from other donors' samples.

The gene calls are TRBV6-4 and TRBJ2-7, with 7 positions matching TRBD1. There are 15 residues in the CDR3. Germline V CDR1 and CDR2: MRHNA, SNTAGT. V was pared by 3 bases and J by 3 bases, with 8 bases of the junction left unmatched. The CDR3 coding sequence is TGTGCCAGCAGTGAGAGACTTGGGACAGTCTACGAGCAGTACTTC. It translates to CASSERLGTVYEQYF.

The CDR3: CASSLASQAISSGYTF. Here the CDR3 DNA reads TGTGCCAGCAGCTTAGCCAGTCAGGCTATATCCTCTGGCTACACCTTC. This chain uses TRBV7-8 with TRBJ1-2; no reliable D call. The CDR3 is made up of 16 amino acids. Germline CDR1 SGHVS, CDR2 FQNEAQ. V gave up 0 bases and J gave up 7 bases, with 18 bases separating them.

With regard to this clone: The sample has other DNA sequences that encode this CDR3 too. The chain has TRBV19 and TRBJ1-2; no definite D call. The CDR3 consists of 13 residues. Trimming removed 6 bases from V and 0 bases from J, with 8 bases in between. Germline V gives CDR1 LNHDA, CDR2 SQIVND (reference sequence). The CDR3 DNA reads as TGTGCCAGTAGGTATTCAGCTAACTATGGCTACACCTTC. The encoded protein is CASRYSANYGYTF.

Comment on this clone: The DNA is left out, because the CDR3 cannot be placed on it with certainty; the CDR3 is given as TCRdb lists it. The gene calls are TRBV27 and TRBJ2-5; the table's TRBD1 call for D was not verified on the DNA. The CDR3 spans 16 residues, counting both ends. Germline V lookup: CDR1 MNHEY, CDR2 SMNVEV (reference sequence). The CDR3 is CASSLFGPGGRETQYF.

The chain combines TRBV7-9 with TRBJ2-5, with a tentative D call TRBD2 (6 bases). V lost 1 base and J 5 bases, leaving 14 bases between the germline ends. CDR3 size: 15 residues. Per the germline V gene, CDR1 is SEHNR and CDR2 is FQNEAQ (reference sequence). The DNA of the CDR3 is TGTGCCAGCAGCTTAGGTGCGGGGAGGTGGGAGACCCAGTACTTC. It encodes CASSLGAGRWETQYF.

CDR3 nucleotide sequence: TGTGCCAGCAGCCCGGGTAAAGGGACCCAGTACTTC. Its protein product is CASSPGKGTQYF. The chain combines TRBV9 with TRBJ2-5; D gene uncertain. In germline, CDR1 is SGDLS, CDR2 YYNGEE. Deletions cut 4 bases from V and 7 bases from J, with 11 bases between. This CDR3 is 12 amino acids long.

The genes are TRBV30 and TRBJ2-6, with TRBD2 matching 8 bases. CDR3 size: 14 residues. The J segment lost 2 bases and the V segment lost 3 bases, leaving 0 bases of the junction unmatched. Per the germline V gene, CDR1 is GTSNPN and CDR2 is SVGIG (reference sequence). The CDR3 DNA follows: TGTGCCTGGAGGCGGGGGGCTGGGGCCAACGTCCTGACTTTC. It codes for CAWRRGAGANVLTF.

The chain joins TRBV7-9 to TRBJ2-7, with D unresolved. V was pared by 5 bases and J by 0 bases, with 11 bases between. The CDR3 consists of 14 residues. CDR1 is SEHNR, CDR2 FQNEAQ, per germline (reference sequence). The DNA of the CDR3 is TGTGCCAGCAGCGGATGGACGGACTCCTACGAGCAGTACTTC. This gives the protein CASSGWTDSYEQYF. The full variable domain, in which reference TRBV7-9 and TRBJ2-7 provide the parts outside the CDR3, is DTGVSQNPRHKITKRGQNVTFRCDPISEHNRLYWYRQTLGQGPEFLTYFQNEAQLEKSRLLSDRFSAERPKGSFSTLEIQRTEQGDSAMYLCASSGWTDSYEQYFGPGTRLTVT.

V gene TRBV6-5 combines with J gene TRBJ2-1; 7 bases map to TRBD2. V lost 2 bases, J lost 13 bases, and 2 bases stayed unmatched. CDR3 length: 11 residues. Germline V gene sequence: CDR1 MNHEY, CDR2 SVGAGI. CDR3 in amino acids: CASSYRDYQFF. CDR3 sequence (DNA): TGTGCCAGCAGTTACCGGGACTACCAGTTCTTC.

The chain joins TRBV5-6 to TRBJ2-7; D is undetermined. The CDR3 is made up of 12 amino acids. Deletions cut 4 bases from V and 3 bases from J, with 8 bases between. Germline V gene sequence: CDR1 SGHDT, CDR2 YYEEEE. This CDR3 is CASSRLGYEQYF. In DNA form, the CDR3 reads TGTGCCAGCAGCCGTCTGGGCTACGAGCAGTACTTC.

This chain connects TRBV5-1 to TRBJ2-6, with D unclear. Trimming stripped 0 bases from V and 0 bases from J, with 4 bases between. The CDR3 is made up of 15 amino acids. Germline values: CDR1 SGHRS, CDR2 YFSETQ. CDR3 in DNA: TGCGCCAGCAGCTTGGCAGACTCTGGGGCCAACGTCCTGACTTTC. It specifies CASSLADSGANVLTF.

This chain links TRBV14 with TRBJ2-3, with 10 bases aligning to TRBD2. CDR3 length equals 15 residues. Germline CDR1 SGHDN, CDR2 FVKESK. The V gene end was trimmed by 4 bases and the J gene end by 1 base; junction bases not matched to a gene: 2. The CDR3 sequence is CASSRGTSGTDTQYF. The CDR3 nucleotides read TGTGCCAGCAGCCGAGGGACTAGCGGCACAGATACGCAGTATTTT.

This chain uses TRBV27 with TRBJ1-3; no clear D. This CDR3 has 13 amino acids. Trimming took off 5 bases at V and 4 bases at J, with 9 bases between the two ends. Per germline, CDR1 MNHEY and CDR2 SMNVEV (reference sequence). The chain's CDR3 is CASSPYDGNTIYF. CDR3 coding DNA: TGTGCCAGCAGTCCCTACGACGGAAACACCATATATTTT.

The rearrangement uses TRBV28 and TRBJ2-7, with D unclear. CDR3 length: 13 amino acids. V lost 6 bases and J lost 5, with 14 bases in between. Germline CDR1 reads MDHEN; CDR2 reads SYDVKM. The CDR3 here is CASSLGRVHEQYF. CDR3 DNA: TGTGCCAGCAGCTTGGGAAGGGTCCACGAGCAGTACTTC.

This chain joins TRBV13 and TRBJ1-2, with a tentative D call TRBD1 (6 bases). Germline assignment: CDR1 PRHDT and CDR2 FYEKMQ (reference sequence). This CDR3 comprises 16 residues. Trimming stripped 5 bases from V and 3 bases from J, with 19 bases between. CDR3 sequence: CASSPEGGGMDYGYTF. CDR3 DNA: TGTGCCAGCAGCCCCGAAGGGGGGGGGATGGACTATGGCTACACCTTC.

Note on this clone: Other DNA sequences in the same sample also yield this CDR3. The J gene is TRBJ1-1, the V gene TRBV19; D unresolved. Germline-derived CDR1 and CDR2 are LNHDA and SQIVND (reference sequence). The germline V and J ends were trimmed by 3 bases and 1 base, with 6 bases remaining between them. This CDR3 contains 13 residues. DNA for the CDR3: TGTGCCAGTAGTATTTCCCAGAACACTGAAGCTTTCTTT. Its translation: CASSISQNTEAFF.

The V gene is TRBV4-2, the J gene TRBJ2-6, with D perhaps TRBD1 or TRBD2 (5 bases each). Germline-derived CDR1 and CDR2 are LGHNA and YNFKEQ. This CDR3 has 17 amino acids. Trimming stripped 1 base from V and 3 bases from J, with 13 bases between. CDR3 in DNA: TGTGCCAGCAGCCAAGGACGGGGACCGCGTGGGGCCAACGTCCTGACTTTC. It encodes CASSQGRGPRGANVLTF.

The CDR3 sequence: CASSLGPTGELFF. The CDR3 DNA follows: TGCGCCAGCAGCTTGGGACCCACCGGGGAGCTGTTTTTT. The chain employs TRBV5-1 and TRBJ2-2; no clear D gene. The CDR3 spans 13 residues. Trimming took 0 bases from V and 4 from J, leaving 4 bases between them. CDR1 is SGHRS and CDR2 is YFSETQ in the germline V gene. The variable domain in full, completed from reference TRBV5-1 and TRBJ2-2, reads KAGVTQTPRYLIKTRGQQVTLSCSPISGHRSVSWYQQTPGQGLQFLFEYFSETQRNKGNFPGRFSGRQFSNSRSEMNVSTLELGDSALYLCASSLGPTGELFFGEGSRLTVL.

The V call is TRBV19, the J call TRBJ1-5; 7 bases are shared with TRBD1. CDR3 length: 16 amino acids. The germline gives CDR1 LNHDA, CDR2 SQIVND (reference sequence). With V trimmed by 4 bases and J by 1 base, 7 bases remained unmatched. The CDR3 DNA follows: TGTGCCAGTAGTACTCACAGGGGCGGAAGCAATCAGCCCCAGCATTTT. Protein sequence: CASSTHRGGSNQPQHF.